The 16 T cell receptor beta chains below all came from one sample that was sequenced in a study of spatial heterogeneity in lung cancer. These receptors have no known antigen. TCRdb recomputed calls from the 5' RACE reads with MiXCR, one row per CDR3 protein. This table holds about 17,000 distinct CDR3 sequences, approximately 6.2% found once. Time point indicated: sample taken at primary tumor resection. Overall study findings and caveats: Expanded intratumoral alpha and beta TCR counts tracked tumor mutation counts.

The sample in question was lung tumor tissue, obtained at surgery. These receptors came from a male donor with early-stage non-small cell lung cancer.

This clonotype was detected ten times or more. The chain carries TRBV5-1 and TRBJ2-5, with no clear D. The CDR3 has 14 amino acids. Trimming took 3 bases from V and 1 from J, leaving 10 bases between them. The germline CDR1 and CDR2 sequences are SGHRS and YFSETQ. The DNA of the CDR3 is TGCGCCAGCAGCTATTGGGTCCCCCAAGAGACCCAGTACTTC. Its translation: CASSYWVPQETQYF.

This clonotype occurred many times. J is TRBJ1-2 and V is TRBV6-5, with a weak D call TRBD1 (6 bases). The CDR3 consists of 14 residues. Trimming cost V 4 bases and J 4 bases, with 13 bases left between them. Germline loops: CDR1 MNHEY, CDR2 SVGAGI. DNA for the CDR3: TGTGCCAGCAGTTCCCAGGGAGGGGGCTATGGCTACACCTTC. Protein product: CASSSQGGGYGYTF.

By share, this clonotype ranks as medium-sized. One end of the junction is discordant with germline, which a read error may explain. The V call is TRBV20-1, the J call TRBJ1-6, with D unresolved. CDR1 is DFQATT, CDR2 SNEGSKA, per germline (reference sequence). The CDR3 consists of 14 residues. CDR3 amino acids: CSARGYIRNSPLHF. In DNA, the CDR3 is TGCAGTGCCAGAGGGTACATTCGGAATTCACCCCTCCACTTT.

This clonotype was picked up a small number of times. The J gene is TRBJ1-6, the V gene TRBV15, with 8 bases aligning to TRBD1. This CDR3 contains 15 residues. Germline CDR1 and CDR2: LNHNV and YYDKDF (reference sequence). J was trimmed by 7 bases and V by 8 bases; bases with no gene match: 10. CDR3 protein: CATRNRGQGNSPLHF. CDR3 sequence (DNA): TGTGCCACCCGTAATCGCGGACAGGGAAATTCACCCCTCCACTTT.

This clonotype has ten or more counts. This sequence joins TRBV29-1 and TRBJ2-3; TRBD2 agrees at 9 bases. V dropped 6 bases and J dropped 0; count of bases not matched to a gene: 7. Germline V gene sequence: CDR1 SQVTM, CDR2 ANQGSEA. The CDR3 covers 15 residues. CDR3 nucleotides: TGCAGCGTCTCAAGACTAGCGGACAGCACAGATACGCAGTATTTT. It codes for CSVSRLADSTDTQYF.

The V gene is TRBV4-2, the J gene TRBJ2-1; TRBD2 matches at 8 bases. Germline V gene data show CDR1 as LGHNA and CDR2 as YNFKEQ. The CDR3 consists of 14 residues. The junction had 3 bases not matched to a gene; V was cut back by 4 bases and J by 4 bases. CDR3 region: CASSRSGTYNEQFF. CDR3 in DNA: TGTGCCAGCAGCCGTAGCGGGACGTACAATGAGCAGTTCTTC.

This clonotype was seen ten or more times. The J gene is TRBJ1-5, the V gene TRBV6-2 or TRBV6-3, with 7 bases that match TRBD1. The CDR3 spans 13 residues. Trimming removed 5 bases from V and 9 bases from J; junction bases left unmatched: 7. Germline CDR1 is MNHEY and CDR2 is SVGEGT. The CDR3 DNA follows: TGTGCCAGCAGTAAACAGGGGACGGTGCCCCAGCATTTT. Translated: CASSKQGTVPQHF.

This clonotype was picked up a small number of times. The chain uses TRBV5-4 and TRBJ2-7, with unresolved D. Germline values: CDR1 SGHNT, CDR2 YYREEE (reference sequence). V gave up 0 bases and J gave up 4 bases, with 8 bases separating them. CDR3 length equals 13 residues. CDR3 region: CASSLEWGYEQYF. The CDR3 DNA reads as TGTGCCAGCAGCTTGGAATGGGGTTACGAGCAGTACTTC.

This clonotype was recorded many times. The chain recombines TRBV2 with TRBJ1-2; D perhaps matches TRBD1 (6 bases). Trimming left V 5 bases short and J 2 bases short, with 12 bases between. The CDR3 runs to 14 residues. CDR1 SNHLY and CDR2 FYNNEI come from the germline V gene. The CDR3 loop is CASSWGAANYGYTF. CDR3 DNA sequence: TGTGCCAGCAGTTGGGGGGCGGCCAACTATGGCTACACCTTC.

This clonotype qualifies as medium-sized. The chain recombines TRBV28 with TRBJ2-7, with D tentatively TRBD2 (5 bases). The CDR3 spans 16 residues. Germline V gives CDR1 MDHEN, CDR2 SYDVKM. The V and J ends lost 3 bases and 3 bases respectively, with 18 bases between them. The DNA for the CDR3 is TGTGCCAGCAGTTTTCCGAGGGAGCTACGATACTACGAGCAGTACTTC. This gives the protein CASSFPRELRYYEQYF.

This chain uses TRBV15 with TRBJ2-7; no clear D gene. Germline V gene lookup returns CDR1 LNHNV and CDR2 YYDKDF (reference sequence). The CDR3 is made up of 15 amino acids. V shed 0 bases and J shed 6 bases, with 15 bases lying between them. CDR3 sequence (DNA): TGTGCCACCAGCAGAGATCCGAGTCAGGCCACCGAGCAGTACTTC. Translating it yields CATSRDPSQATEQYF.

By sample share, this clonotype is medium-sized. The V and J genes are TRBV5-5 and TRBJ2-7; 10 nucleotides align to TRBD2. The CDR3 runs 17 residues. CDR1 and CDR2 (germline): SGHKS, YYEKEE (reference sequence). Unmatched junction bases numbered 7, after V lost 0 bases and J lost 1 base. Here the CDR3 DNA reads TGTGCCAGCAGCTTGGAGGGGTCTAGCGGGGGTTCCTACGAGCAGTACTTC. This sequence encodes CASSLEGSSGGSYEQYF.

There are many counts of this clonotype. The CDR3 region has the DNA TGCAGTGTATTCGGGACTAGCGGTTTCCAAGAGACCCAGTACTTC. Encoded protein: CSVFGTSGFQETQYF. V and J are TRBV20-1 and TRBJ2-5, with TRBD2 identical over 11 bases. Per germline, CDR1 DFQATT and CDR2 SNEGSKA (reference sequence). After removal of 7 bases from V and 1 base from J, the junction contained 8 bases not matched to a gene. The CDR3 runs 15 residues.

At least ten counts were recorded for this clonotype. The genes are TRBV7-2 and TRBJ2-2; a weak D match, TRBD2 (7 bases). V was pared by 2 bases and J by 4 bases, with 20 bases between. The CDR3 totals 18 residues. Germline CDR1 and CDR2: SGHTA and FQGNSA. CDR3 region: CASSLRCCGGSGTGELFF. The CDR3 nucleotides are TGTGCCAGCAGCTTAAGGTGTTGCGGGGGCTCCGGCACCGGGGAGCTGTTTTTT.

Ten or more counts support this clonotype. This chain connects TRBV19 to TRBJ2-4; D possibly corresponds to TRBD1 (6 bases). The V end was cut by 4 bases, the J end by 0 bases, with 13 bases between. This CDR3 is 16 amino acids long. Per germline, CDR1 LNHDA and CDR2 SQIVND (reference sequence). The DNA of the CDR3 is TGTGCCAGTAGTAAGACAGGTATCTTAGCCAAAAACATTCAGTACTTC. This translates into CASSKTGILAKNIQYF.

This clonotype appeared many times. In nucleotides, the CDR3 is TGTGCCAGCAGGCCGACAGGGTCCGGAAACACCATATATTTT. Translating it yields CASRPTGSGNTIYF. The genes are TRBV2 and TRBJ1-3; TRBD1 agrees at 7 bases. Looked up from germline, CDR1 is SNHLY and CDR2 is FYNNEI. V shed 6 bases, J shed 4 bases, and the junction held 6 bases outside the gene matches. The CDR3 covers 14 residues. Using reference TRBV2 and TRBJ1-3 for the parts outside the CDR3, the full variable domain is EPEVTQTPSHQVTQMGQEVILRCVPISNHLYFYWYRQILGQKVEFLVSFYNNEISEKSEIFDDQFSVERPDGSNFTLKIRSTKLEDSAMYFCASRPTGSGNTIYFGEGSWLTVV.